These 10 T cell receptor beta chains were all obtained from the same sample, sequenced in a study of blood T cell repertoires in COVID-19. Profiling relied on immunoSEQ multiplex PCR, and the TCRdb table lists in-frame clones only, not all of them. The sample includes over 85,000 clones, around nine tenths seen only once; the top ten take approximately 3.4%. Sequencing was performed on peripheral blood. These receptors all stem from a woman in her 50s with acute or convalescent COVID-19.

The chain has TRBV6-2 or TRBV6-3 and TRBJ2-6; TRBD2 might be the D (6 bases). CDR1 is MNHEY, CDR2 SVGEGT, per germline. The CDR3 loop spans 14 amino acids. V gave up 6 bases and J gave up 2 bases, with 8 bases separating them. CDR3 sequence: CASSPSAGANVLTF. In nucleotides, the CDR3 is TGTGCCAGCAGCCCTAGCGCTGGGGCCAACGTCCTGACTTTC.

The CDR3 reads CASSSHSSGLQKLFF. The CDR3 bases are TGTGCCAGCAGTTCACACTCCTCAGGGTTGCAAAAACTGTTTTTT. The V gene is TRBV6-5, the J gene TRBJ1-4; possibly TRBD1 for D (5 bases). Germline CDR1 MNHEY, CDR2 SVGAGI. The CDR3 consists of 15 residues. Trimming shortened V by 4 bases and J by 9 bases, and 18 bases separated the two germline ends.

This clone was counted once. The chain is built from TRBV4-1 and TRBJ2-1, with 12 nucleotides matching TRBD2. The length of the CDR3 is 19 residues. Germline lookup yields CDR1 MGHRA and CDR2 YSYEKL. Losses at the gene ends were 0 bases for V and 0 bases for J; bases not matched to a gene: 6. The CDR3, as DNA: TGCGCCAGCAGCCAAGATTGGACTAGCGGGGTCGGCTCCTACAATGAGCAGTTCTTC. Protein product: CASSQDWTSGVGSYNEQFF.

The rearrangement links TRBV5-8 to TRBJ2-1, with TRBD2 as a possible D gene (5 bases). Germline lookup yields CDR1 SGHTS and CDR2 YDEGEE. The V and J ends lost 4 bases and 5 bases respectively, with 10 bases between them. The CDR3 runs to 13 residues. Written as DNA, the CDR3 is TGTGCCAGCAGCCCCAGACTACACAATGAGCAGTTCTTC. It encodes CASSPRLHNEQFF.

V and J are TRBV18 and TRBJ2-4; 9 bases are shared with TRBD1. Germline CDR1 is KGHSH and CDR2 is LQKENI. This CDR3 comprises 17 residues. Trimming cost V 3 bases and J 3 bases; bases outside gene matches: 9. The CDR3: CASSPNRGRVDKNIQYF. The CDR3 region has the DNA TGTGCCAGCTCACCCAACAGGGGGCGCGTGGACAAAAACATTCAGTACTTC.

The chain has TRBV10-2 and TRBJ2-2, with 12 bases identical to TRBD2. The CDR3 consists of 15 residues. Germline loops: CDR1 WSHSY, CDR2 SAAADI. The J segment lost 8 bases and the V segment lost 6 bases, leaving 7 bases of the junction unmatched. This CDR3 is CASRLAGGPLGELFF. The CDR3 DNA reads TGCGCCAGCAGGCTAGCGGGAGGGCCTTTGGGGGAGCTGTTTTTT.

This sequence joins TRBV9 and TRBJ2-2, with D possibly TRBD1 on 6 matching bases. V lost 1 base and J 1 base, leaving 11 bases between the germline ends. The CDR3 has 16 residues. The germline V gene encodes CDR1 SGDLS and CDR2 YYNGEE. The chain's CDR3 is CASSVHEGENTGELFF. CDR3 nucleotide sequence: TGTGCCAGCAGCGTACATGAGGGGGAGAACACCGGGGAGCTGTTTTTT.

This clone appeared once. The CDR3 coding sequence is TGTGCCAGCAGCTTGTTCCGGAACGGCGGGAACTTGGGAAATGAGCAGTTCTTC. This encodes CASSLFRNGGNLGNEQFF. The V and J genes are TRBV5-6 and TRBJ2-1; D possibly corresponds to TRBD2 (6 bases). With 1 base removed from V and 7 bases from J, the gap between germline ends came to 24 bases. Germline lookup yields CDR1 SGHDT and CDR2 YYEEEE. The CDR3 totals 18 residues.

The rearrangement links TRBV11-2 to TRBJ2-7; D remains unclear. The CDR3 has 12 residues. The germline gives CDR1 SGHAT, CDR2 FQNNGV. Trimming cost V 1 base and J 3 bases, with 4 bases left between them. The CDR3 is CASSLGLYEQYF. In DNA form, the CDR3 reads TGTGCCAGCAGCTTAGGTCTCTACGAGCAGTACTTC.

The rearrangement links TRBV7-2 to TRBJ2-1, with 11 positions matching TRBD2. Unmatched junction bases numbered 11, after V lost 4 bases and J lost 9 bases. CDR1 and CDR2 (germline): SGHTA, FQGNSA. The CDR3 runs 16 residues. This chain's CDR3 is CASSSHSGRALSEQFF. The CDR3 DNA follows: TGTGCCAGCAGCTCTCATAGCGGGAGGGCCCTTAGTGAGCAGTTCTTC.